A single sample is the source of the 30 T cell receptor beta chains below, sequenced in a study of T cells in Graves' hyperthyroidism and ophthalmopathy. RNA transcripts were the template for amplifying TCR beta CDR3 regions. Using the HTBI primer set, a first-round RT-PCR was run on the TCR CDR3. TCRdb redid the calling of the multiplex PCR reads with MiXCR, one entry per CDR3 protein. The table records roughly 580,000 distinct CDR3 sequences, 14% of them present only once. Sequencing was carried out using blood. The receptors were sampled from a woman aged 30 to 39 with Graves' hyperthyroidism that later progressed to Graves' ophthalmopathy.

This clonotype showed up just a few times. This chain joins TRBV13 and TRBJ2-7, with 11 bases identical to TRBD1. The CDR3 runs 14 residues. Germline CDR1 and CDR2: PRHDT and FYEKMQ (reference sequence). The V gene end was trimmed by 5 bases and the J gene end by 7 bases; junction bases not matched to a gene: 7. CDR3 sequence reads: CASSTGDRGAEQYF. CDR3 DNA: TGTGCCAGCAGCACCGGGGACAGGGGGGCTGAGCAGTACTTC.

This clonotype was recorded many times. This chain uses TRBV12-3 or TRBV12-4 with TRBJ2-3, with 14 nucleotides matching TRBD2. V lost 6 bases and J lost 5; bases outside the gene matches: 4. The CDR3 loop spans 15 amino acids. This CDR3 is CASSPGTSGRDTQYF. CDR3 nucleotides: TGTGCCAGCAGCCCAGGGACTAGCGGGAGAGATACGCAGTATTTT.

This clonotype was seen many times. The chain has TRBV29-1 and TRBJ1-4; 7 bases align to TRBD1. Germline-derived CDR1 and CDR2 are SQVTM and ANQGSEA. With 4 bases clipped from V and 3 bases from J, the junction kept 8 bases outside the gene matches. The CDR3 is 15 amino acids. The CDR3 sequence is CSVVRGFGSNEKLFF. The DNA for the CDR3 is TGCAGCGTTGTCAGGGGGTTTGGTTCTAATGAAAAACTGTTTTTT. The full variable domain, with the rest looked up from reference TRBV29-1 and TRBJ1-4, is SAVISQKPSRDICQRGTSLTIQCQVDSQVTMMFWYRQQPGQSLTLIATANQGSEATYESGFVIDKFPISRPNLTFSTLTVSNMSPEDSSIYLCSVVRGFGSNEKLFFGSGTQLSVL.

Ten or more counts support this clonotype. The CDR3 region is CASRGGVGRETQYF. CDR3 DNA sequence: TGTGCCAGCAGAGGTGGTGTGGGGCGAGAGACCCAGTACTTC. V and J are TRBV12-3 or TRBV12-4 and TRBJ2-5; tentative D call: TRBD1 (5 bases). There are 14 residues in the CDR3. Trimming cost V 6 bases and J 4 bases, with 15 bases left between them.

In this sample, this clonotype turned up many times. The rearrangement joins TRBV6-1 to TRBJ2-2; 9 positions match TRBD2. CDR3 length: 16 amino acids. Unmatched junction bases numbered 10, after V lost 8 bases and J lost 3 bases. Germline CDR1 reads MNHNS; CDR2 reads SASEGT. CDR3 sequence: CASSGSGRSDTGELFF. Here the CDR3 DNA reads TGTGCCAGCTCCGGTAGCGGGAGATCAGACACCGGGGAGCTGTTTTTT.

This clonotype was recorded many times. CDR3 loop: CASSSTSGSAETQYF. DNA of the CDR3: TGTGCCAGCAGCTCAACTAGCGGGAGTGCGGAGACCCAGTACTTC. This chain connects TRBV7-3 to TRBJ2-5; TRBD2 aligns across 11 bases. This CDR3 has 15 amino acids. CDR1 is SGHTA and CDR2 is FQGTGA in the germline V gene. The J segment lost 5 bases and the V segment lost 4 bases, leaving 6 bases of the junction unmatched.

This clonotype was counted at least ten times. This chain joins TRBV19 and TRBJ1-1; 7 bases line up with TRBD1. Trimming cost V 0 bases and J 12 bases; bases outside gene matches: 7. Germline V gives CDR1 LNHDA, CDR2 SQIVND (reference sequence). The CDR3 covers 13 residues. The CDR3: CASSIEEGRGTFF. The CDR3 nucleotides are TGTGCCAGTAGTATAGAGGAGGGCAGGGGGACTTTCTTT.

In the case of this clonotype: This sequence may be a read error, since a much larger clone differs from it by one base. The CDR3 carries no conserved terminal phenylalanine or tryptophan, so it likely arises from a read error. The gene calls are TRBV14 and TRBJ1-6; 8 bases match TRBD1. The CDR3 covers 14 residues. Per germline, CDR1 SGHDN and CDR2 FVKESK. The J segment lost 6 bases and the V segment lost 6 bases, leaving 4 bases of the junction unmatched. The CDR3 loop reads CASSSTGANSPLHS. CDR3 nucleotides: TGTGCCAGCAGTTCGACAGGGGCTAATTCACCCCTCCACTCT.

Many counts were recorded for this clonotype. V and J are TRBV28 and TRBJ1-2; weak D call: TRBD1 (6 bases). There are 16 residues in the CDR3. V was cut by 8 bases and J by 4 bases, with 23 bases left in between. From germline, CDR1 is MDHEN and CDR2 SYDVKM. The CDR3 loop reads CASQRKKGLGGYGYTF. CDR3 in DNA: TGTGCCAGCCAACGGAAGAAAGGGTTAGGGGGCTATGGCTACACCTTC.

This clonotype was counted many times. This sequence joins TRBV6-1 and TRBJ1-2, with 9 bases lining up with TRBD1. This CDR3 has 15 amino acids. V was pared by 5 bases and J by 8 bases, with 12 bases of the junction left unmatched. CDR1 and CDR2 from the germline V gene are MNHNS and SASEGT. The CDR3 reads CASSNPPGQGGGYTF. DNA for the CDR3: TGTGCCAGCAGTAACCCCCCGGGACAGGGTGGAGGCTACACCTTC.

To note about this clonotype: Given a much more abundant clone one base away, this may be a read error. The V and J genes are TRBV9 and TRBJ1-4; D uncertain. The CDR3 is 12 residues long. Trimming removed 3 bases at V and 5 bases at J, with 5 bases between. From germline, CDR1 is SGDLS and CDR2 YYNGEE. The CDR3 loop reads CASSAGNEKLFF. CDR3 nucleotides: TGTGCCAGCAGCGCGGGGAATGAAAAACTGTTTTTT. The entire variable domain, with the rest obtained from reference TRBV9 and TRBJ1-4, is as follows: DSGVTQTPKHLITATGQRVTLRCSPRSGDLSVYWYQQSLDQGLQFLIQYYNGEERAKGNILERFSAQQFPDLHSELNLSSLELGDSALYFCASSAGNEKLFFGSGTQLSVL.

This clonotype was detected many times. The CDR3 sequence is CSARDSGISYEQYF. The CDR3 nucleotides are TGCAGTGCTAGAGATTCTGGTATCTCCTACGAGCAGTACTTC. The chain combines TRBV20-1 with TRBJ2-7, with D unclear. V shed 0 bases and J shed 0 bases, with 9 bases lying between them. The CDR3 spans 14 residues. The germline V gene encodes CDR1 DFQATT and CDR2 SNEGSKA (reference sequence).

The rearrangement uses TRBV9 and TRBJ2-3; D possibly corresponds to TRBD1 (5 bases). The CDR3 spans 16 residues. The V gene's germline CDR1 is SGDLS and CDR2 YYNGEE. Trimming stripped 0 bases from V and 6 bases from J, with 17 bases between. This CDR3 is CASSVDSDIFEDTQYF. The CDR3 region has the DNA TGTGCCAGCAGCGTAGATTCGGACATCTTTGAGGATACGCAGTATTTT.

The chain recombines TRBV20-1 with TRBJ2-5, with D unresolved. V shed 5 bases and J shed 4 bases, with 11 bases lying between them. The CDR3 is 12 residues long. Germline V gene data show CDR1 as DFQATT and CDR2 as SNEGSKA (reference sequence). The CDR3 DNA reads as TGCAGTGCTGGATCCTCGGGAGAGACCCAGTACTTC. Its protein product is CSAGSSGETQYF.

This clonotype was detected many times. This sequence joins TRBV29-1 and TRBJ2-3; D might be TRBD1 (6 bases). The V end lost 4 bases, the J end lost 2 bases, and 13 bases lay between the germline ends. The CDR3 totals 14 residues. Germline lookup yields CDR1 SQVTM and CDR2 ANQGSEA. CDR3 coding DNA: TGCAGCGTTGGGTTGACAGGACTCACAGATACGCAGTATTTT. Translation gives CSVGLTGLTDTQYF.

This clonotype was found many times. V usage is TRBV6-1 and J usage is TRBJ1-5; D is unclear. V was shortened by 6 bases and J by 0 bases, with 12 bases between the two germline ends. This CDR3 has 15 residues. Germline V gives CDR1 MNHNS, CDR2 SASEGT. The DNA for the CDR3 is TGTGCCAGCAGACCGGGGTTTTATAGCAATCAGCCCCAGCATTTT. Encoded protein: CASRPGFYSNQPQHF.

The table lists this clonotype with many counts. The J gene is TRBJ2-1, the V gene TRBV6-2 or TRBV6-3; 7 nucleotides line up with TRBD2. The junction had 11 bases not matched to a gene; V was cut back by 2 bases and J by 1 base. The CDR3 consists of 18 residues. CDR1 and CDR2 (germline): MNHEY, SVGEGT. CDR3 bases: TGTGCCAGCAGTTACAATATTCGGAGCGGGAAGTCCTACAATGAGCAGTTCTTC. Amino acid sequence: CASSYNIRSGKSYNEQFF.

The chain carries TRBV27 and TRBJ2-3; D possibly uses TRBD1 or TRBD2 (5 bases each). This CDR3 has 15 residues. The V end lost 2 bases, the J end lost 1 base, and 10 bases lay between the germline ends. Germline V CDR1 and CDR2: MNHEY, SMNVEV (reference sequence). CDR3 in amino acids: CASSLQRGRTDTQYF. The CDR3 DNA sequence: TGTGCCAGCAGTTTACAGAGGGGACGCACAGATACGCAGTATTTT.

In its sample, this clonotype was seen many times. V and J are TRBV3-1 and TRBJ2-5, with a weak D call TRBD2 (7 bases). The CDR3 loop spans 14 amino acids. Germline CDR1 is LGHDT and CDR2 is YNNKEL (reference sequence). Trimming removed 6 bases at V and 3 bases at J, with 14 bases between. The CDR3 sequence is CASRRGGGKETQYF. CDR3 DNA: TGTGCCAGCAGAAGGGGGGGGGGAAAAGAGACCCAGTACTTC.

This rearrangement joins TRBV2 to TRBJ2-5, with D possibly matching TRBD1 (5 bases). V was clipped by 4 bases and J by 1 base, with 10 bases between them. Germline loops: CDR1 SNHLY, CDR2 FYNNEI. CDR3 length: 14 residues. The CDR3 nucleotides read TGTGCCAGCAGTGCGGACACACTCCAAGAGACCCAGTACTTC. Encoded protein: CASSADTLQETQYF.

This chain joins TRBV14 and TRBJ1-4, with D perhaps TRBD1 (5 bases). CDR1 SGHDN and CDR2 FVKESK come from the germline V gene. This CDR3 region has 16 residues. Trimming cost V 0 bases and J 5 bases, with 13 bases left between them. CDR3 region: CASSQDFPGLNEKLFF. The CDR3 DNA reads TGTGCCAGCAGCCAAGATTTCCCGGGACTAAATGAAAAACTGTTTTTT.

This clonotype was seen many times. The chain links TRBV7-2 to TRBJ2-7; D gene uncertain. The V end lost 5 bases, the J end lost 3 bases, and 17 bases lay between the germline ends. The CDR3 extends over 15 amino acids. CDR1 is SGHTA and CDR2 is FQGNSA in the germline V gene. The CDR3: CASSPSLGSVYEQYF. In nucleotides, the CDR3 is TGTGCCAGCAGCCCGTCCCTGGGATCCGTCTACGAGCAGTACTTC.

This chain links TRBV19 with TRBJ1-5; D remains unclear. The CDR3 length is 16 residues. The V gene lost 1 base and the J gene lost 3 bases, with 13 bases spanning the gap. CDR1 and CDR2 (germline): LNHDA, SQIVND (reference sequence). The CDR3 region is CASSIVNGLSNQPQHF. The CDR3 region has the DNA TGTGCCAGTAGTATAGTCAATGGATTATCCAATCAGCCCCAGCATTTT.

Remarks on this clonotype: A much more abundant neighbour one base away suggests this may be a read error. V gene TRBV12-3 or TRBV12-4 combines with J gene TRBJ1-2, with D unclear. Trimming cost V 6 bases and J 2 bases, with 10 bases left between them. CDR3 length: 13 amino acids. The CDR3 region has the DNA TGTGCCAGCAGACCTCACAGAAACTATGGCTACACCTTC. The encoded protein is CASRPHRNYGYTF.

Many counts were recorded for this clonotype. The chain joins TRBV5-1 to TRBJ2-2; D is perhaps TRBD2 (6 bases). The CDR3 consists of 16 residues. From germline, CDR1 is SGHRS and CDR2 YFSETQ. Trimming shortened V by 3 bases and J by 4 bases, and 16 bases separated the two germline ends. CDR3 bases: TGCGCCAGCAGCTCCGGGACTCTGAAATTCACCGGGGAGCTGTTTTTT. It encodes CASSSGTLKFTGELFF. The full variable domain, its missing parts supplied by reference TRBV5-1 and TRBJ2-2, is KAGVTQTPRYLIKTRGQQVTLSCSPISGHRSVSWYQQTPGQGLQFLFEYFSETQRNKGNFPGRFSGRQFSNSRSEMNVSTLELGDSALYLCASSSGTLKFTGELFFGEGSRLTVL.

This clonotype was seen a few times. CDR3 sequence (DNA): TGTGCCAGCAGTCAGATTCTCGGGCGGGGGACCGGCCACACCTTC. This sequence encodes CASSQILGRGTGHTF. The chain joins TRBV28 to TRBJ1-2, with D possibly being TRBD1 (5 bases). Germline CDR1 reads MDHEN; CDR2 reads SYDVKM. The CDR3 runs to 15 residues. V was trimmed by 5 bases and J by 12 bases, leaving 25 bases between them.

In the case of this clonotype: This may arise from a read error, as a much more abundant clone is one base away. This chain connects TRBV3-1 to TRBJ2-3, with 11 bases matching TRBD2. CDR3 length: 16 residues. Germline CDR1 and CDR2: LGHDT and YNNKEL (reference sequence). CDR3 DNA sequence: TGTGCCAGCAGCCATTTGACTAGCGGGATCACAGATACGCGGTATTTT. Protein product: CASSHLTSGITDTRYF.

The table lists this clonotype with many counts. The DNA of the CDR3 is TGTGCCAGCAGTTGGTTGGGACAGCAAGATCGGCCCCTCCACTTT. Amino acid sequence: CASSWLGQQDRPLHF. The chain couples TRBV27 to TRBJ1-6; TRBD1 agrees at 7 bases. From germline, CDR1 is MNHEY and CDR2 SMNVEV (reference sequence). The CDR3 totals 15 residues. V dropped 4 bases and J dropped 13; count of bases not matched to a gene: 13.

This rearrangement joins TRBV20-1 to TRBJ2-5; D is perhaps TRBD2 (5 bases). Germline V gives CDR1 DFQATT, CDR2 SNEGSKA (reference sequence). CDR3 length: 15 amino acids. V was trimmed by 0 bases and J by 4 bases, leaving 15 bases between them. Written as DNA, the CDR3 is TGCAGTGCTAGAGATCACTTGAGGGCCGGAGAGACCCAGTACTTC. Its translation: CSARDHLRAGETQYF.

The sample holds many counts of this clonotype. The CDR3 protein is CATSDSGTVYEQYF. The CDR3 bases are TGTGCCACCAGTGATTCAGGGACCGTTTACGAGCAGTACTTC. The chain uses TRBV24-1 and TRBJ2-7; D is tentatively TRBD1 or TRBD2 (5 bases each). Germline V CDR1 and CDR2: KGHDR, SFDVKD. Trimming removed 2 bases at V and 4 bases at J, with 11 bases between. This CDR3 region has 14 residues.